The 20 T cell receptor beta chains presented below share a single source sample, sequenced in a study of CD8 T cells in ankylosing spondylitis. TCRdb ran MiXCR on the 5' RACE reads and lists one entry per CDR3 protein. The profile shows about 230,000 distinct CDR3 sequences, 8% to 9% of them singletons. What was sequenced was blood, either unsorted or a sorted T cell fraction (not recorded which). The origin of the receptors is a female donor with ankylosing spondylitis or in good health (not recorded which).

This clonotype was counted at least ten times. CDR3 sequence (DNA): TGCGCCAGCAGCTGGGGGGGGACTAGCGTGGTCGAGCAGTACTTC. It translates to CASSWGGTSVVEQYF. The chain is built from TRBV5-1 and TRBJ2-7; 10 bases are a match to TRBD2. With V trimmed by 3 bases and J by 6 bases, 9 bases remained unmatched. This CDR3 has 15 residues. Germline lookup yields CDR1 SGHRS and CDR2 YFSETQ.

This clonotype was seen repeatedly, ten times or more. This rearrangement joins TRBV4-3 to TRBJ1-5; no clear D. The CDR3 is 14 amino acids. Germline V CDR1 and CDR2: LGHNA, YSLEER. The V end lost 0 bases, the J end lost 4 bases, and 7 bases lay between the germline ends. CDR3 nucleotide sequence: TGCGCCAGCAGCCAAGAACCCCTAAATCAGCCCCAGCATTTT. As protein: CASSQEPLNQPQHF.

There are many counts of this clonotype. CDR3 nucleotide sequence: TGCAGCGTTGAGAGGGAGACAGAGACCCAGTACTTC. This encodes CSVERETETQYF. This chain joins TRBV29-1 and TRBJ2-5; perhaps TRBD2 as D (5 bases). The CDR3 runs to 12 residues. Germline loops: CDR1 SQVTM, CDR2 ANQGSEA. Between the trimmed V and J ends, which lost 3 bases and 4 bases, there was a span of 9 bases.

This clonotype has a count of ten or more. The gene calls are TRBV5-5 and TRBJ2-1; no clear D. Deletions cut 9 bases from V and 0 bases from J, with 13 bases between. This CDR3 is 14 amino acids long. CDR1 is SGHKS and CDR2 is YYEKEE in the germline V gene (reference sequence). The CDR3 region is CATSISYSYNEQFF. The CDR3 region has the DNA TGTGCCACCTCAATTAGTTACTCCTACAATGAGCAGTTCTTC.

Many counts were recorded for this clonotype. V and J are TRBV5-1 and TRBJ2-3; 11 positions agree with TRBD2. CDR1 is SGHRS, CDR2 YFSETQ, per germline. The V segment lost 2 bases and the J segment 3 bases; nucleotides outside the gene matches: 8. The CDR3 runs to 17 residues. The CDR3 bases are TGCGCCAGCAGCTTAAGGGTAGCGGGAGGGCCGACAGATACGCAGTATTTT. Its translation is CASSLRVAGGPTDTQYF.

This clonotype came up many times. This sequence joins TRBV4-3 and TRBJ1-5; D gene unclear. The length of the CDR3 is 13 residues. The ends were cut back, 0 bases at V and 4 bases at J, with 4 bases in the middle. The germline CDR1 and CDR2 sequences are LGHNA and YSLEER. The CDR3 loop reads CASSQDRNQPQHF. The CDR3 DNA reads as TGCGCCAGCAGCCAAGATCGAAATCAGCCCCAGCATTTT.

This clonotype appeared many times. The chain uses TRBV6-1 and TRBJ2-1; TRBD2 matches 8 bases. CDR1 and CDR2 (germline): MNHNS, SASEGT. The CDR3 has 15 amino acids. V shed 6 bases, J shed 5 bases, and the junction held 9 bases outside the gene matches. The CDR3 sequence is CASRPREGRHNEQFF. CDR3 nucleotides: TGTGCCAGCAGGCCACGGGAGGGGAGGCACAATGAGCAGTTCTTC.

This clonotype was picked up a small number of times. The chain joins TRBV24-1 to TRBJ2-1; D possibly uses TRBD1 or TRBD2 (5 bases each). V lost 4 bases, J lost 4 bases, and 19 bases lay in between. The CDR3 covers 17 residues. The germline gives CDR1 KGHDR, CDR2 SFDVKD. CDR3 DNA: TGTGCCACCAGTGACACCGGGACGGATTCAAATTACAATGAGCAGTTCTTC. The encoded protein is CATSDTGTDSNYNEQFF.

This clonotype was counted many times. The chain recombines TRBV6-1 with TRBJ2-7; D perhaps matches TRBD2 (6 bases). The V end was cut by 6 bases, the J end by 4 bases, with 16 bases between. The length of the CDR3 is 14 residues. CDR1 MNHNS and CDR2 SASEGT come from the germline V gene. The CDR3 loop reads CASSPSTSRYEQYF. In DNA form, the CDR3 reads TGTGCCAGCAGCCCGTCGACTAGTAGGTACGAGCAGTACTTC.

This clonotype has ten or more counts. V is TRBV6-1 and J is TRBJ1-5, with a weak D call TRBD1 (5 bases). The CDR3 is 13 residues long. Germline lookup yields CDR1 MNHNS and CDR2 SASEGT. The V gene lost 3 bases and the J gene lost 5 bases, with 8 bases spanning the gap. CDR3 in amino acids: CASSDQGHQPQHF. The CDR3 DNA follows: TGTGCCAGCAGTGACCAGGGTCATCAGCCCCAGCATTTT.

The genes are TRBV18 and TRBJ1-1, with no clear D. Germline CDR1 KGHSH, CDR2 LQKENI. This CDR3 is 12 amino acids long. Trimming pared 6 bases from V and 6 bases from J, leaving 11 bases between. CDR3 coding DNA: TGTGCCAGCTCCCTCAATCCGGCTGAAGCTTTCTTT. Translation: CASSLNPAEAFF.

The chain combines TRBV7-9 with TRBJ1-4; D remains unclear. Looked up from germline, CDR1 is SEHNR and CDR2 is FQNEAQ (reference sequence). The CDR3 spans 16 residues. Trimming took off 1 base at V and 1 base at J, with 10 bases between the two ends. The CDR3 DNA follows: TGTGCCAGCAGCTTAGGACTGGGGATAACTAATGAAAAACTGTTTTTT. Translated: CASSLGLGITNEKLFF.

This clonotype occurred a few times. The chain links TRBV7-2 to TRBJ2-4; D remains unclear. Trimming shortened V by 1 base and J by 0 bases, and 13 bases separated the two germline ends. This CDR3 has 17 amino acids. CDR1 is SGHTA, CDR2 FQGNSA, per germline. The CDR3 nucleotides read TGTGCCAGCAGCTTAGTGGTCAGACCGGTAGCCAAAAACATTCAGTACTTC. It specifies CASSLVVRPVAKNIQYF.

This clonotype came up many times. The CDR3 region is CSAVTSGSGGADTQYF. The CDR3 DNA is TGCAGTGCGGTGACTAGCGGGTCTGGTGGCGCAGATACGCAGTATTTT. The chain is built from TRBV20-1 and TRBJ2-3, with TRBD2 matching over 10 bases. Per the germline V gene, CDR1 is DFQATT and CDR2 is SNEGSKA (reference sequence). The CDR3 spans 16 residues. After removal of 6 bases from V and 4 bases from J, the junction contained 13 bases not matched to a gene.

At least ten counts were recorded for this clonotype. The chain carries TRBV12-3 or TRBV12-4 and TRBJ2-1, with D possibly matching TRBD2 (6 bases). The CDR3 loop spans 16 amino acids. Trimming stripped 3 bases from V and 2 bases from J, with 14 bases between. CDR3 sequence: CASSFKLSGAYNEQFF. CDR3 coding DNA: TGTGCCAGCAGTTTTAAGCTTAGCGGAGCCTACAATGAGCAGTTCTTC.

Ten or more counts support this clonotype. The chain uses TRBV7-7 and TRBJ2-5; D call uncertain. Germline lookup yields CDR1 SSHAT and CDR2 FNYEAQ (reference sequence). With 5 bases removed from V and 1 base from J, the gap between germline ends came to 8 bases. This CDR3 contains 13 residues. The DNA of the CDR3 is TGTGCCAGCAGCAGAACTATCCAAGAGACCCAGTACTTC. Amino acids: CASSRTIQETQYF.

This clonotype occurred many times. The genes are TRBV7-9 and TRBJ1-1, with D unclear. The CDR3 is 12 amino acids. Deletions cut 3 bases from V and 11 bases from J, with 13 bases between. Per the germline V gene, CDR1 is SEHNR and CDR2 is FQNEAQ (reference sequence). The CDR3 reads CASSFLGGWAFF. CDR3 DNA: TGTGCCAGCAGCTTCCTCGGAGGTTGGGCTTTCTTT.

This clonotype was observed at least ten times. This rearrangement joins TRBV15 to TRBJ2-1, with 10 bases lining up with TRBD2. Germline CDR1 is LNHNV and CDR2 is YYDKDF (reference sequence). Unmatched junction bases numbered 9, after V lost 0 bases and J lost 7 bases. The CDR3 totals 17 residues. The CDR3 nucleotides are TGTGCCACCAGCAGAGATTCGCTAGCGGGAGTTGGGAATGAGCAGTTCTTC. Its translation is CATSRDSLAGVGNEQFF.

Many counts were recorded for this clonotype. V and J are TRBV7-2 and TRBJ1-2, with D tentatively TRBD1 (5 bases). The length of the CDR3 is 15 residues. The germline V gene encodes CDR1 SGHTA and CDR2 FQGNSA. The ends were cut back, 5 bases at V and 4 bases at J, with 17 bases in the middle. The CDR3 DNA follows: TGTGCCAGCAGCGCTCCGGGACGGGCACTCTATGGCTACACCTTC. Translated: CASSAPGRALYGYTF. The variable domain in full, with the rest retrieved from reference TRBV7-2 and TRBJ1-2, is GAGVSQSPSNKVTEKGKDVELRCDPISGHTALYWYRQSLGQGLEFLIYFQGNSAPDKSGLPSDRFSAERTGGSVSTLTIQRTQQEDSAVYLCASSAPGRALYGYTFGSGTRLTVV.

This clonotype was counted many times. The chain couples TRBV6-1 to TRBJ2-3; 9 positions agree with TRBD2. Germline V gene data show CDR1 as MNHNS and CDR2 as SASEGT. V shed 6 bases, J shed 3 bases, and the junction held 4 bases outside the gene matches. The CDR3 consists of 14 residues. The CDR3 loop is CASRGLARTDTQYF. CDR3 DNA: TGTGCCAGCAGGGGACTAGCAAGGACAGATACGCAGTATTTT.